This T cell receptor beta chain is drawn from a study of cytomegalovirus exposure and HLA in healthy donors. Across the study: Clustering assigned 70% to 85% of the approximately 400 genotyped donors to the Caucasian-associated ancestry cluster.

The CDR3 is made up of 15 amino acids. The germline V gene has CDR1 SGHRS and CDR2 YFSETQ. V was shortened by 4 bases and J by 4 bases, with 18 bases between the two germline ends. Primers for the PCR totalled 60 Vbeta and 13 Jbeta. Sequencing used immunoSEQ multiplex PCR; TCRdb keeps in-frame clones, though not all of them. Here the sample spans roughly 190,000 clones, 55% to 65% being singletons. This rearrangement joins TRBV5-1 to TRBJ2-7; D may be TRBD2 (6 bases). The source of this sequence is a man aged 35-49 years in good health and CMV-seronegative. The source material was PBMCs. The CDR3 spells CASSPTDRGEYEQYF. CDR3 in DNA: TGCGCCAGCAGCCCGACGGACCGCGGGGAATACGAGCAGTACTTC.